This T cell receptor (beta chain) was profiled in a study of vaccination and CD4 T cells after COVID-19. Sequencing of the DNA from cultured CD4+ T cells was carried out with the Oncomine TCR Beta short-read assay. From the PCR reads, TCRdb called clonotypes with MiXCR, one entry per CDR3 protein. The table lists about 23,000 distinct CDR3 sequences, around 64% of them singletons, with roughly 22% in the top ten. Comment on this clonotype: Antigen unknown.

Treatment described: roughly 11-day PBMC culture with coronavirus spike peptide pools or control peptides (ViraFEST assay). The V and J ends lost 4 bases and 4 bases respectively, with 8 bases between them. The CDR3 runs to 12 residues. CDR1 SGHTA and CDR2 FQGNSA come from the germline V gene. The V and J genes are TRBV7-2 and TRBJ2-7; a possible D gene is TRBD1 (5 bases). This clonotype was sampled from a human donor who received a COVID-19 vaccine. The sample here was CD4+ T cells from blood, cultured in vitro, taken after SARS-CoV-2 vaccination. CDR3 in DNA: TGTGCCAGCAGCTCTACAGGATACGAGCAGTACTTC. Protein: CASSSTGYEQYF.